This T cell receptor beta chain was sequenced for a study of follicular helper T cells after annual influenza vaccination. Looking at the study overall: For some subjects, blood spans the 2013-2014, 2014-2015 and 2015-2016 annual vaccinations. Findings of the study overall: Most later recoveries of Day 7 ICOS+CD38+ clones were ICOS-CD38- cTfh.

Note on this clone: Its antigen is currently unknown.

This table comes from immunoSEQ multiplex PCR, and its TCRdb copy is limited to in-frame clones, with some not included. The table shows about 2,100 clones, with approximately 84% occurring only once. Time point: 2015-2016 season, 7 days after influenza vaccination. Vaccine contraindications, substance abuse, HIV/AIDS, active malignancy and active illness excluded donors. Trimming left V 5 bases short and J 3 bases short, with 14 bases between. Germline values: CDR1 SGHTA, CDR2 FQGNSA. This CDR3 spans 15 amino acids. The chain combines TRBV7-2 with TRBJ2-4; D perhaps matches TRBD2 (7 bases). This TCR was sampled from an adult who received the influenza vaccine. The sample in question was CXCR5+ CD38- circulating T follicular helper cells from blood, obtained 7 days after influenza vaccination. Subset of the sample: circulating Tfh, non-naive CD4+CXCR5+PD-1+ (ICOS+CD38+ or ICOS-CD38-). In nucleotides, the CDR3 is TGTGCCAGCAGCCCCGGGGGAGGGGGCAAAAACATTCAGTACTTC. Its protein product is CASSPGGGGKNIQYF.